What follows are 9 T cell receptor beta chains derived from one specimen sequenced in a study of blood T cell repertoires in COVID-19 (dated by TCRdb to 2019 to 2021). Library method: the immunoSEQ multiplex PCR assay. Imported from immuneACCESS, the table was reduced by TCRdb to in-frame sequences with V and J called. These copies leave out some clones; in studies compared against another copy, an unresolved V gene accounts for under half, and the cause of the remainder is not known. A total of roughly 370,000 clones appear in this sample, approximately 87% of them only once. Of the sample, approximately 9.3% falls within the top ten clones. The sample taken for sequencing was PBMCs or T cells enriched from blood (not recorded which). These receptors originate from a woman aged 45 to 65 who had recovered from COVID-19.

The chain carries TRBV4-3 and TRBJ1-1; D is undetermined. V lost 0 bases, J lost 0 bases, and 5 bases lay in between. Germline V gives CDR1 LGHNA, CDR2 YSLEER. The CDR3 spans 14 residues. The CDR3 DNA is TGCGCCAGCAGCCAAGACAGAATGAACACTGAAGCTTTCTTT. Its translation: CASSQDRMNTEAFF.

This chain joins TRBV6-2 or TRBV6-3 and TRBJ1-6; 7 bases are a match to TRBD1. The CDR3 is made up of 15 amino acids. CDR1 MNHEY and CDR2 SVGEGT come from the germline V gene. V shed 6 bases, J shed 7 bases, and the junction held 9 bases outside the gene matches. CDR3 amino acids: CASRPTGAYNSPLHF. For the CDR3, the DNA is TGTGCCAGCAGACCTACAGGGGCTTACAATTCACCCCTCCACTTT.

The V and J genes are TRBV5-1 and TRBJ1-2; no definite D call. The V gene lost 3 bases and the J gene lost 1 base, with 7 bases spanning the gap. This CDR3 contains 13 residues. The germline V gene has CDR1 SGHRS and CDR2 YFSETQ. The CDR3 protein is CASSSQNNYGYTF. The CDR3 DNA is TGCGCCAGCAGCTCACAGAATAACTATGGCTACACCTTC.

The chain links TRBV21-1 to TRBJ2-7; the table's D call of TRBD1 was not tested on the DNA. TRBV21-1 corresponds to a pseudogene. This CDR3 is built from 14 residues. This CDR3 reads CASIQRTGVYEQYF. DNA of the CDR3: TGTGCCAGCATCCAGCGAACAGGGGTCTACGAGCAGTACTTC.

V usage is TRBV28 and J usage is TRBJ2-7; 7 positions agree with TRBD1. Looked up from germline, CDR1 is MDHEN and CDR2 is SYDVKM. The junction had 6 bases not matched to a gene; V was cut back by 8 bases and J by 5 bases. This CDR3 is 12 amino acids long. Here the CDR3 DNA reads TGTGCCAGCCTCGACAGGGCTGACGAGCAGTACTTC. Encoded protein: CASLDRADEQYF.

The rearrangement joins TRBV7-8 to TRBJ2-2; TRBD1 agrees at 7 bases. This CDR3 contains 16 residues. V dropped 4 bases and J dropped 4; count of bases not matched to a gene: 9. Germline-derived CDR1 and CDR2 are SGHVS and FQNEAQ. CDR3 coding DNA: TGTGCCAGCAGCTCCAACAGGGGTGCGAGCACCGGGGAGCTGTTTTTT. Its translation is CASSSNRGASTGELFF.

This rearrangement joins TRBV9 to TRBJ2-3; D perhaps matches TRBD1 (5 bases). CDR3 length: 15 residues. Germline CDR1 is SGDLS and CDR2 is YYNGEE. Trimming left V 1 base short and J 0 bases short, with 9 bases between. CDR3: CASSVSGFSTDTQYF. DNA of the CDR3: TGTGCCAGCAGCGTATCAGGGTTTAGCACAGATACGCAGTATTTT.

V usage is TRBV14 and J usage is TRBJ1-2; TRBD1 might be the D (5 bases). The V gene lost 1 base and the J gene lost 5 bases, with 14 bases spanning the gap. This CDR3 is 15 amino acids long. Germline CDR1 and CDR2: SGHDN and FVKESK. The CDR3 bases are TGTGCCAGCAGCCAAGGGGAGGGGTCCCCATATGGCTACACCTTC. The encoded protein is CASSQGEGSPYGYTF.

The rearrangement joins TRBV4-1 to TRBJ1-5; D unresolved. With 1 base removed from V and 5 bases from J, the gap between germline ends came to 6 bases. This CDR3 has 13 amino acids. Germline V gene lookup returns CDR1 MGHRA and CDR2 YSYEKL. The CDR3 DNA reads as TGCGCCAGCAGCCAAGGGGCGCATCAGCCCCAGCATTTT. It specifies CASSQGAHQPQHF.